What follows are 9 T cell receptor beta chains derived from one specimen sequenced in a study of blood T cell repertoires in COVID-19. Sequenced by immunoSEQ multiplex PCR; TCRdb stores in-frame clones only, minus some. In the table there are fewer than 250,000 clones, 90% to 95% of which are singletons. Specimen: peripheral blood. These receptors were obtained from a man aged 55 to 70 with COVID-19, enrolled during active disease.

The genes are TRBV11-2 and TRBJ1-5; 8 positions match TRBD1. CDR1 and CDR2 (germline): SGHAT, FQNNGV. This CDR3 region has 13 residues. The V and J ends lost 5 bases and 10 bases, in that order; junction bases with no gene match: 7. The chain's CDR3 is CASSIGQGLPQHF. The CDR3 DNA reads TGTGCCAGCAGCATCGGACAGGGCCTACCCCAGCATTTT. Looking up the rest from reference TRBV11-2 and TRBJ1-5 gives the full variable domain: EAGVAQSPRYKIIEKRQSVAFWCNPISGHATLYWYQQILGQGPKLLIQFQNNGVVDDSQLPKDRFSAERLKGVDSTLKIQPAKLEDSAVYLCASSIGQGLPQHFGDGTRLSIL.

The chain couples TRBV7-9 to TRBJ1-1; D not resolved. Trimming pared 5 bases from V and 10 bases from J, leaving 14 bases between. The CDR3 runs 12 residues. Germline lookup yields CDR1 SEHNR and CDR2 FQNEAQ (reference sequence). The CDR3 nucleotides are TGTGCCAGCAGCCTAACAGCGGGTGGAGCTTTCTTT. Protein product: CASSLTAGGAFF.

The chain links TRBV7-3 to TRBJ2-3; 8 nucleotides line up with TRBD1. Trimming at V came to 8 bases and at J to 4 bases, leaving 2 bases not matched to a gene. Germline-derived CDR1 and CDR2 are SGHTA and FQGTGA. The length of the CDR3 is 12 residues. As DNA, the CDR3 is TGTGCCAGCGGACAGGGCGCAGATACGCAGTATTTT. Encoded protein: CASGQGADTQYF. Full variable domain (remainder filled in from reference TRBV7-3 and TRBJ2-3): GAGVSQTPSNKVTEKGKYVELRCDPISGHTALYWYRQSLGQGPEFLIYFQGTGAADDSGLPNDRFFAVRPEGSVSTLKIQRTERGDSAVYLCASGQGADTQYFGPGTRLTVL.

The CDR3: CASSQAGTGARSPLHF. In DNA, the CDR3 is TGTGCCAGCAGCCAAGCAGGGACAGGGGCACGATCACCCCTCCACTTT. The chain joins TRBV3-1 (or the pseudogene TRBV3-2) to TRBJ1-6, with 10 positions matching TRBD1. Germline values: CDR1 LGHDT, CDR2 YNNKEL (reference sequence). The CDR3 consists of 16 residues. V was clipped by 1 base and J by 10 bases; unmatched bases: 7.

CDR3 protein: CAWSSQGHQPQHF. CDR3 DNA: TGTGCCTGGAGTTCGCAGGGGCACCAGCCCCAGCATTTT. This chain connects TRBV30 to TRBJ1-5; a possible D gene is TRBD1 (6 bases). The CDR3 consists of 13 residues. Between the trimmed V and J ends, which lost 2 bases and 7 bases, there was a span of 12 bases. From germline, CDR1 is GTSNPN and CDR2 SVGIG (reference sequence).

V and J are TRBV30 and TRBJ2-7; possible D gene TRBD2, 7 bases. The germline V and J ends were trimmed by 0 bases and 4 bases, with 13 bases remaining between them. From germline, CDR1 is GTSNPN and CDR2 SVGIG (reference sequence). This CDR3 has 14 residues. DNA for the CDR3: TGTGCCTGGAGTGTAGGGGGGGCGAGTTACGAGCAGTACTTC. Translated, it gives CAWSVGGASYEQYF. Combining the CDR3 with reference TRBV30 and TRBJ2-7 gives the whole variable domain SQTIHQWPATLVQPVGSPLSLECTVEGTSNPNLYWYRQAAGRGLQLLFYSVGIGQISSEVPQNLSASRPQDRQFILSSKKLLLSDSGFYLCAWSVGGASYEQYFGPGTRLTVT.

CDR3 bases: TGTGCCAGCAGCTTATTTATGGAGCGTACTGAAGCTTTCTTT. It codes for CASSLFMERTEAFF. The chain couples TRBV5-5 to TRBJ1-1; no clear D gene. CDR3 size: 14 residues. V lost 2 bases to trimming and J lost 5 bases, with 13 bases between them. The germline CDR1 and CDR2 sequences are SGHKS and YYEKEE (reference sequence). Full variable domain (outside the CDR3, taken from reference TRBV5-5 and TRBJ1-1): DAGVTQSPTHLIKTRGQQVTLRCSPISGHKSVSWYQQVLGQGPQFIFQYYEKEERGRGNFPDRFSARQFPNYSSELNVNALLLGDSALYLCASSLFMERTEAFFGQGTRLTVV.

This rearrangement joins TRBV6-5 to TRBJ2-3; D gene uncertain. The V end was cut by 5 bases, the J end by 4 bases, with 4 bases between. This CDR3 has 11 residues. Germline V CDR1 and CDR2: MNHEY, SVGAGI. As DNA, the CDR3 is TGTGCCAGCAGTAGAGCAGATACGCAGTATTTT. Translated, it gives CASSRADTQYF.

This clone was seen once. The chain carries TRBV7-9 and TRBJ2-7, with D perhaps TRBD1 (6 bases). The V end lost 3 bases, the J end lost 2 bases, and 11 bases lay between the germline ends. Germline loops: CDR1 SEHNR, CDR2 FQNEAQ (reference sequence). This CDR3 is 14 amino acids long. CDR3: CASSFSGVTYEQYF. In DNA form, the CDR3 reads TGTGCCAGCAGCTTCTCAGGGGTGACCTACGAGCAGTACTTC.